This T cell receptor (beta chain) was found in a study of T cell responses to AZD1222 COVID-19 vaccine. TCRdb's copy holds only in-frame clones and misses some; the assay was immunoSEQ multiplex PCR. Among 130,000 to 150,000 clones listed, around nine tenths were seen once. Trimming at V came to 0 bases and at J to 9 bases, leaving 5 bases not matched to a gene. In germline, CDR1 is SGHTA, CDR2 FQGNSA. The length of the CDR3 is 16 residues. This sequence joins TRBV7-2 and TRBJ1-6; 10 bases agree with TRBD1. The TCR sequence derives from an adult in good health. Specimen: peripheral blood, collected on day 0 of AZD1222 vaccination. CDR3 in amino acids: CASSLAGDRGGSPLHF. The CDR3, as DNA: TGTGCCAGCAGCTTAGCGGGGGACAGGGGAGGTTCACCCCTCCACTTT.